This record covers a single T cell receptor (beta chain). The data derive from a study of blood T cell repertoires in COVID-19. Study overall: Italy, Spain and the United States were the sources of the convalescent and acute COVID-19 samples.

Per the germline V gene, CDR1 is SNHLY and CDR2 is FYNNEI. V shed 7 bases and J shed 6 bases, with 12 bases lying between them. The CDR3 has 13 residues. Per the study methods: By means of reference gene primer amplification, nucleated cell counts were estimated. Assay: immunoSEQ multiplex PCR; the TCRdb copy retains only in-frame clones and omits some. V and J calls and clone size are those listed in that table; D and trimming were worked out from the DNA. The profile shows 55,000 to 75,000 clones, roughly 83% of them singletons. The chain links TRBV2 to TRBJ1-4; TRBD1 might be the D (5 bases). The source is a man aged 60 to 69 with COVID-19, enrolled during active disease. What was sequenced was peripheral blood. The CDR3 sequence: CASIGGVYEKLFF. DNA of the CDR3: TGTGCCAGCATCGGGGGGGTTTATGAAAAACTGTTTTTT.